This T cell receptor beta chain was identified during a study of OX40 agonist ivuxolimab in advanced cancers. Study at large: Patients were treated with ivuxolimab, an agonistic anti-OX40 (CD134) antibody.

This clone appeared a few times. This table comes from immunoSEQ multiplex PCR, and its TCRdb copy is limited to in-frame clones, with some not included. This sample has 57,000 or so clones; around 86% occur once, and the top ten carry less than 3.5%. This CDR3 has 16 amino acids. Germline V CDR1 and CDR2: KGHSH, LQKENI. Trimming cost V 0 bases and J 3 bases, with 11 bases left between them. The genes are TRBV18 and TRBJ2-2; D possibly corresponds to TRBD2 (5 bases). The clonotype originates from an adult with an advanced solid tumor such as melanoma, head and neck, liver or kidney cancer. The starting material was CD4+ or CD8+ T cells sorted from blood, obtained in a trial of the OX40 agonist ivuxolimab. CDR3: CASSPPNGDYTGELFF. In DNA form, the CDR3 reads TGTGCCAGCTCACCACCGAACGGGGATTACACCGGGGAGCTGTTTTTT.